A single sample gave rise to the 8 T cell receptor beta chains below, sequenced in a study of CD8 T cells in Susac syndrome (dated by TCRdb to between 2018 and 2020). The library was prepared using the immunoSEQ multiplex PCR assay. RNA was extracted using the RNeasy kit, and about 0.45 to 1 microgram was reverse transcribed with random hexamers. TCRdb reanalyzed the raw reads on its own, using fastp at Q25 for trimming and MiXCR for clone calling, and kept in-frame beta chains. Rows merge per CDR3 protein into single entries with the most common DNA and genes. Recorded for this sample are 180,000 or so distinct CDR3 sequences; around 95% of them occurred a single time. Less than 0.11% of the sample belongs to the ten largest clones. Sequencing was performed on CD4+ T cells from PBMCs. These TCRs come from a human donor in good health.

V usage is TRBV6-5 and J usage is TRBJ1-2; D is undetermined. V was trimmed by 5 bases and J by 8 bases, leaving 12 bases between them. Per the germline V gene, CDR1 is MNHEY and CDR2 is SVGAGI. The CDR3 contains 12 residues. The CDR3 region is CASSDRMGGYTF. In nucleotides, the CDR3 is TGTGCCAGCAGTGACCGGATGGGGGGCTACACCTTC.

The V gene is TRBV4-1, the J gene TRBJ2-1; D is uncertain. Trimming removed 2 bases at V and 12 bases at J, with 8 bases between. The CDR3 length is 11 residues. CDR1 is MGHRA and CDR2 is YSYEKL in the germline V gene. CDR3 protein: CASSQTQRQFF. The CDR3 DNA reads TGCGCCAGCAGCCAAACCCAAAGGCAGTTCTTC.

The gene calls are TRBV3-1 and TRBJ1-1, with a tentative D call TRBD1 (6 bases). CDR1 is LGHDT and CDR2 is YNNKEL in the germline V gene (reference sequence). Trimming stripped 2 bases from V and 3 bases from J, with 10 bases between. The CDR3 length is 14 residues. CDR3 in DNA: TGTGCCAGCAGCCAATTGGAGGGGGACACTGAAGCTTTCTTT. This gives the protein CASSQLEGDTEAFF. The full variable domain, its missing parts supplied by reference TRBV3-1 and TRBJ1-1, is DTAVSQTPKYLVTQMGNDKSIKCEQNLGHDTMYWYKQDSKKFLKIMFSYNNKELIINETVPNRFSPKSPDKAHLNLHINSLELGDSAVYFCASSQLEGDTEAFFGQGTRLTVV.

CDR3 DNA sequence: TGCAGTGCTAGCCAGGGCGACGAGCAGTACGTC. Translated: CSASQGDEQYV. The V and J genes are TRBV20-1 and TRBJ2-7; possibly TRBD1 for D (5 bases). Germline V lookup: CDR1 DFQATT, CDR2 SNEGSKA (reference sequence). The V gene lost 3 bases and the J gene lost 5 bases, with 8 bases spanning the gap. This CDR3 is built from 11 residues.

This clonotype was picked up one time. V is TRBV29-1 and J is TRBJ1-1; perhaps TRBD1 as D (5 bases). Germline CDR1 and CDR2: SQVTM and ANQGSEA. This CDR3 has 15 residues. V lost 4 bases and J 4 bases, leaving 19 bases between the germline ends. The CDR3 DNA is TGCAGCGTTGGTGGTGTGAGGGGATCATCCACTGAAGCTTTCTTT. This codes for CSVGGVRGSSTEAFF.

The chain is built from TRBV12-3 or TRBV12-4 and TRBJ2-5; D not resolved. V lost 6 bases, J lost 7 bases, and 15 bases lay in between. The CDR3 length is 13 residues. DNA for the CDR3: TGTGCCAGCAGCCTCCTCAACGCAGGGACCCAGTACTTC. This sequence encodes CASSLLNAGTQYF.

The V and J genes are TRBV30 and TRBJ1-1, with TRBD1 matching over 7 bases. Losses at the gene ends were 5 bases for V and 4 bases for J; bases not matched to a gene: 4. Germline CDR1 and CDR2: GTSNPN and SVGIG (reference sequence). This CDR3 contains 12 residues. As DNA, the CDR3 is TGTGCCTGGTCCAGGGGGACCACTGAAGCTTTCTTT. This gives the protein CAWSRGTTEAFF.

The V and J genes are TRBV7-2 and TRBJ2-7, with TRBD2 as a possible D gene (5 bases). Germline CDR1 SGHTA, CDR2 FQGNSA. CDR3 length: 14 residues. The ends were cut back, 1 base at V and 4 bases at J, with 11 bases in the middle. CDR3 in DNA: TGTGCCAGCAGCTTAGAAGGGTCGGGGTACGAGCAGTACGTC. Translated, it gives CASSLEGSGYEQYV.